This T cell receptor beta chain was observed in a study of blood T cell repertoires in COVID-19. The overall study: Material from acute and convalescent COVID-19 was sourced from the United States, Italy and Spain. The cDNA or gDNA used as material had been derived from T cells, B-cell-depleted T cells, or PBMCs.

As originally analysed: Amplification of reference gene primers was used by the study to estimate nucleated cell counts. Using immunoSEQ multiplex PCR, the repertoire was profiled, and TCRdb retains in-frame clones only, with some absent. The V and J calls and clone size were taken over from that table, and D and trimming were inferred from the DNA. Among approximately 300,000 clones listed, approximately 82% were seen once. CDR1 is PRHDT, CDR2 FYEKMQ, per germline (reference sequence). V shed 5 bases and J 4 bases; nucleotides not matched to a gene: 3. This CDR3 is 13 amino acids long. The sequence derives from a woman aged 45-60 years with acute or convalescent COVID-19. The chain recombines TRBV13 with TRBJ1-1, with 8 bases lining up with TRBD1. Sequencing was carried out using peripheral blood. The DNA for the CDR3 is TGTGCCAGCAGCAAAGACAGGGGCACTGAAGCTTTCTTT. Protein product: CASSKDRGTEAFF.